Listed here are 21 T cell receptor beta chains from one sample, sequenced in a study of T cell responses to AZD1222 COVID-19 vaccine. Produced via immunoSEQ multiplex PCR; TCRdb's table is partial and in-frame only. This table holds about 66,000 clones, around nine tenths found once. Here the sequenced sample was peripheral blood, taken 28 days after the second dose of the MenACWY control vaccine. These TCRs come from an adult who received the MenACWY meningococcal vaccine as a control.

V gene TRBV7-2 combines with J gene TRBJ2-7, with D possibly matching TRBD2 (5 bases). Trimming shortened V by 4 bases and J by 7 bases, and 11 bases separated the two germline ends. Germline loops: CDR1 SGHTA, CDR2 FQGNSA. This CDR3 is built from 12 residues. The CDR3 loop reads CASSSILGEQYF. The CDR3 region has the DNA TGTGCCAGCAGCTCTATACTAGGAGAGCAGTACTTC. The full variable domain, in which reference TRBV7-2 and TRBJ2-7 provide the parts outside the CDR3, is GAGVSQSPSNKVTEKGKDVELRCDPISGHTALYWYRQSLGQGLEFLIYFQGNSAPDKSGLPSDRFSAERTGGSVSTLTIQRTQQEDSAVYLCASSSILGEQYFGPGTRLTVT.

This chain connects TRBV5-1 to TRBJ1-1; TRBD1 matches 8 bases. CDR1 and CDR2 (germline): SGHRS, YFSETQ. The CDR3 is 16 residues long. Losses at the gene ends were 0 bases for V and 3 bases for J; bases not matched to a gene: 7. The CDR3, as DNA: TGCGCCAGCAGCTTGGGAGTCGACAGGGGCGACACTGAAGCTTTCTTT. Amino acids: CASSLGVDRGDTEAFF. The full variable domain, rest sourced from reference TRBV5-1 and TRBJ1-1, is KAGVTQTPRYLIKTRGQQVTLSCSPISGHRSVSWYQQTPGQGLQFLFEYFSETQRNKGNFPGRFSGRQFSNSRSEMNVSTLELGDSALYLCASSLGVDRGDTEAFFGQGTRLTVV.

The chain carries TRBV11-2 and TRBJ1-6; 8 bases align to TRBD1. Germline trimming cut 5 bases from V and 8 bases from J; bases unmatched to any gene: 2. The V gene's germline CDR1 is SGHAT and CDR2 FQNNGV. The CDR3 consists of 13 residues. CDR3 bases: TGTGCCAGCAGCGAGACAGGGGATTCACCCCTCCACTTT. Its protein is CASSETGDSPLHF.

The chain has TRBV4-3 and TRBJ1-2; TRBD1 matches at 9 bases. The germline V gene encodes CDR1 LGHNA and CDR2 YSLEER. V dropped 0 bases and J dropped 6; count of bases not matched to a gene: 2. The length of the CDR3 is 14 residues. In DNA form, the CDR3 reads TGCGCCAGCAGCCAAGAGAGGACAGGGGATGGCTACACCTTC. This translates into CASSQERTGDGYTF.

The genes are TRBV4-1 and TRBJ2-4; possibly TRBD2 for D (6 bases). Deletions cut 6 bases from V and 0 bases from J, with 21 bases between. The CDR3 covers 18 residues. Germline lookup yields CDR1 MGHRA and CDR2 YSYEKL. CDR3 in DNA: TGCGCCAGCAGGCCAGGCGATGGCGGGGAACTAGCCAAAAACATTCAGTACTTC. Translated: CASRPGDGGELAKNIQYF.

The chain employs TRBV4-1 and TRBJ1-2; 8 bases match TRBD1. CDR1 is MGHRA, CDR2 YSYEKL, per germline. J was trimmed by 4 bases and V by 2 bases; bases with no gene match: 6. CDR3 length: 15 amino acids. The CDR3: CASSQTSGGVYGYTF. The CDR3 coding sequence is TGCGCCAGCAGCCAAACCTCAGGGGGCGTCTATGGCTACACCTTC.

This clone showed up just once. The gene calls are TRBV6-5 and TRBJ2-4, with D perhaps matching TRBD2 (6 bases). V lost 2 bases to trimming and J lost 5 bases, with 13 bases between them. The CDR3 totals 15 residues. Per the germline V gene, CDR1 is MNHEY and CDR2 is SVGAGI. The CDR3, as DNA: TGTGCCAGCAGTTACGGGGCGGGGAGACAAAACATTCAGTACTTC. It is translated as CASSYGAGRQNIQYF.

This clone was counted a single time. The chain couples TRBV5-1 to TRBJ1-6; 9 bases are a match to TRBD1. CDR3 length: 14 amino acids. With V trimmed by 4 bases and J by 10 bases, 6 bases remained unmatched. The germline CDR1 and CDR2 sequences are SGHRS and YFSETQ. This CDR3 is CASSGGQGGSPLHF. In DNA form, the CDR3 reads TGCGCCAGCAGCGGGGGACAGGGCGGCTCACCCCTCCACTTT.

The chain links TRBV5-6 to TRBJ1-4, with no clear D. The CDR3 runs 14 residues. The V end was cut by 5 bases, the J end by 5 bases, with 13 bases between. Germline CDR1 reads SGHDT; CDR2 reads YYEEEE. The CDR3 nucleotides are TGTGCCAGCAGATCTTCGGACCCGAATGAAAAACTGTTTTTT. Its translation is CASRSSDPNEKLFF.

The CDR3: CASSSGEGYQETQYF. The CDR3 DNA sequence: TGTGCCAGCAGTTCTGGAGAGGGGTACCAAGAGACCCAGTACTTC. The chain joins TRBV28 to TRBJ2-5; D possibly matches TRBD1 or TRBD2 (5 bases each). This CDR3 is 15 amino acids long. Germline-derived CDR1 and CDR2 are MDHEN and SYDVKM. Between the trimmed V and J ends, which lost 4 bases and 0 bases, there was a span of 12 bases.

The CDR3 DNA reads as TGCGCCAGCAGTGAGTCAGAAGATACGCAGTATTTT. Encoded protein: CASSESEDTQYF. This chain connects TRBV10-1 to TRBJ2-3; D remains unclear. Trimming removed 0 bases from V and 5 bases from J, with 3 bases in between. The germline V gene encodes CDR1 WNHNN and CDR2 SYGVQD (reference sequence). This CDR3 spans 12 amino acids.

The V and J genes are TRBV14 and TRBJ2-3, with 8 nucleotides matching TRBD2. The CDR3 extends over 16 amino acids. In germline, CDR1 is SGHDN, CDR2 FVKESK. V lost 0 bases, J lost 0 bases, and 2 bases stayed unmatched. CDR3 amino acids: CASSQDSGASTDTQYF. CDR3 nucleotide sequence: TGTGCCAGCAGCCAAGATAGCGGGGCTAGCACAGATACGCAGTATTTT.

The chain couples TRBV28 to TRBJ1-5; D possibly corresponds to TRBD1 (6 bases). V was cut by 5 bases and J by 4 bases, with 18 bases left in between. There are 16 residues in the CDR3. Germline-derived CDR1 and CDR2 are MDHEN and SYDVKM. In DNA, the CDR3 is TGTGCCAGCAGTCGGTTCGGACAGCAAGATAATCAGCCCCAGCATTTT. Translation gives CASSRFGQQDNQPQHF.

The chain is built from TRBV19 and TRBJ2-1; TRBD1 is a possible D gene (6 bases). The CDR3 sequence is 14 residues long. V lost 5 bases to trimming and J lost 4 bases, with 12 bases between them. Germline CDR1 LNHDA, CDR2 SQIVND (reference sequence). CDR3 loop: CASSPRTDYNEQFF. CDR3 DNA sequence: TGTGCCAGTAGTCCCAGGACAGATTACAATGAGCAGTTCTTC.

The chain joins TRBV6-5 to TRBJ2-1; perhaps D is TRBD1 or TRBD2 (5 bases each). Germline-derived CDR1 and CDR2 are MNHEY and SVGAGI. V lost 5 bases and J 9 bases, leaving 8 bases between the germline ends. The CDR3 is 11 amino acids. This CDR3 is CASSPGAEQFF. Written as DNA, the CDR3 is TGTGCCAGCAGTCCCGGGGCTGAGCAGTTCTTC.

The chain joins TRBV7-2 to TRBJ1-1; 8 nucleotides align to TRBD1. CDR3 size: 13 residues. Germline CDR1 SGHTA, CDR2 FQGNSA. The V gene end was trimmed by 5 bases and the J gene end by 5 bases; junction bases not matched to a gene: 4. The CDR3 DNA is TGTGCCAGCAGCGGACAGGGTGGAACTGAAGCTTTCTTT. Its translation: CASSGQGGTEAFF.

The chain combines TRBV27 with TRBJ1-4, with no clear D. V was shortened by 6 bases and J by 0 bases, with 11 bases between the two germline ends. Germline V CDR1 and CDR2: MNHEY, SMNVEV (reference sequence). This CDR3 has 15 amino acids. CDR3 sequence: CASRPFFTTNEKLFF. As DNA, the CDR3 is TGTGCCAGCAGACCCTTTTTTACAACTAATGAAAAACTGTTTTTT.

The CDR3 loop reads CASSLGQEDEKLFF. CDR3 in DNA: TGCGCCAGCAGCTTGGGGCAGGAGGATGAAAAACTGTTTTTT. The V and J genes are TRBV5-1 and TRBJ1-4; D is uncertain. The CDR3 is 14 residues long. Germline CDR1 reads SGHRS; CDR2 reads YFSETQ. V gave up 0 bases and J gave up 6 bases, with 9 bases separating them.

The chain joins TRBV5-1 to TRBJ1-6; unclear D gene. V shed 0 bases and J shed 5 bases, with 6 bases lying between them. The CDR3 covers 14 residues. Germline V CDR1 and CDR2: SGHRS, YFSETQ. CDR3 nucleotides: TGCGCCAGCAGCTTGGAACCGAATAATTCACCCCTCCACTTT. Translated: CASSLEPNNSPLHF.

This sequence joins TRBV27 and TRBJ1-4, with D possibly TRBD1 on 6 matching bases. Trimming removed 3 bases from V and 7 bases from J, with 18 bases in between. In germline, CDR1 is MNHEY, CDR2 SMNVEV (reference sequence). The length of the CDR3 is 16 residues. Here the CDR3 DNA reads TGTGCCAGCAGTTTGTCTCAGGGGAGGGGCGGTGAAAAACTGTTTTTT. Its protein product is CASSLSQGRGGEKLFF.

This chain links TRBV5-6 with TRBJ2-7, with TRBD2 matching 8 bases. V was clipped by 5 bases and J by 2 bases; unmatched bases: 15. The CDR3 sequence is 17 residues long. Per germline, CDR1 SGHDT and CDR2 YYEEEE. The CDR3 loop is CASSRGGRAGTTYEQYF. CDR3 bases: TGTGCCAGCAGTCGGGGGGGCCGGGCAGGGACAACCTACGAGCAGTACTTC.